These T cell receptor beta chains were read from a single sample in a study of identical twins. MiXCR, applied by TCRdb to the 5' RACE reads, yields one record per CDR3 protein. The sample yields 1.5 million to 2 million distinct CDR3 sequences, roughly 35% seen once. The sequenced sample was cord blood. The receptors shown here come from a newborn girl in good health. CDR3s include the opening cysteine and the closing phenylalanine or tryptophan. D genes are given only for firm matches. Clone size is not always given. Where it is, it says once, few, many or a class for expanded clones.

.	.	TRBV20-1	TRBJ2-5	CSARGSQDSYNEQYF	TGCAGTGCTAGAGGATCACAAGACTCGTACAATGAGCAGTACTTC
.	few	TRBV25-1	TRBJ2-1	CASSGRQRNGNEQFF	TGTGCCAGCAGTGGCAGGCAGCGGAACGGGAATGAGCAGTTCTTC
TRBD2	.	TRBV6-1	TRBJ2-1	CASSLLAGGQGEQFF	TGTGCCAGCAGCTTACTAGCGGGGGGGCAAGGTGAGCAGTTCTTC
TRBD2	few	TRBV15	TRBJ2-7	CATSSIRGRLYEQYF	TGTGCCACCAGCAGCATCCGCGGGAGGCTCTACGAGCAGTACTTC
.	few	TRBV27	TRBJ1-1	CASSLLGRRNTEAFF	TGTGCCAGCAGTTTATTGGGCAGGAGGAACACTGAAGCTTTCTTT
TRBD1	.	TRBV18	TRBJ1-1	CASSPRARGHTEAFF	TGTGCCAGCTCACCCCGGGCCAGGGGGCACACTGAAGCTTTCTTT
TRBD2	many	TRBV5-1	TRBJ2-5	CASSLVAGGPETQYF	TGTGCCAGCAGTTTAGTAGCGGGAGGGCCTGAGACCCAGTACTTC
TRBD1	many	TRBV12-3/TRBV12-4	TRBJ2-7	CASSRLQGAYEQYF	TGTGCCAGCAGTCGACTACAGGGGGCCTACGAGCAGTACTTC
TRBD1	.	TRBV28	TRBJ2-7	CASRPTGASSYEQYF	TGTGCCAGCCGCCCGACAGGGGCTAGCTCCTACGAGCAGTACTTC
.	few	TRBV2	TRBJ1-1	CASRDPWGNTEAFF	TGTGCCAGCAGGGACCCTTGGGGGAACACTGAAGCTTTCTTT
TRBD1	.	TRBV4-1	TRBJ2-4	CASSHAGTGESIQYF	TGCGCCAGCAGCCACGCTGGGACAGGGGAAAGCATTCAGTACTTC
TRBD1	few	TRBV12-5	TRBJ2-7	CASGLRQGGEQYF	TGTGCTAGTGGTTTACGACAGGGCGGCGAGCAGTACTTC
.	.	TRBV4-2	TRBJ2-1	CASSQVRAGYNEQFF	TGTGCCAGCAGCCAAGTAAGGGCTGGTTACAATGAGCAGTTCTTC
.	.	TRBV15	TRBJ2-7	CATSRDPGSTYEQYF	TGTGCCACCAGCAGAGACCCGGGTTCGACCTACGAGCAGTACTTC
TRBD2	.	TRBV24-1	TRBJ2-1	CATSARTSGASSYNEQFF	TGTGCCACCAGTGCCCGAACTAGCGGGGCCAGCTCCTACAATGAGCAGTTCTTC
.	.	TRBV5-1	TRBJ2-7	CASSRDWSSYNEQYF	TGCGCCAGCAGCCGCGACTGGAGCTCCTACAATGAGCAGTACTTC
TRBD1	.	TRBV10-3	TRBJ2-4	CAISGTGVGNIQYF	TGTGCCATCAGTGGGACAGGGGTTGGGAACATTCAGTACTTC
.	few	TRBV27	TRBJ2-7	CASSHYRGLAEALSYEQYF	TGTGCCAGCAGTCATTATCGCGGTTTAGCGGAGGCGCTCTCCTACGAGCAGTACTTC
.	few	TRBV20-1	TRBJ1-6	CSARDQGRYNSPLHF	TGCAGTGCTAGAGATCAGGGTCGGTATAATTCACCCCTCCACTTT
TRBD2	few	TRBV5-1	TRBJ2-1	CASSPGAGGGNEQFF	TGCGCCAGCAGCCCGGGGGCGGGAGGCGGCAATGAGCAGTTCTTC
.	.	TRBV6-2/TRBV6-3	TRBJ1-5	CASSFKAGQIFNQPQHF	TGTGCCAGCAGTTTCAAAGCCGGACAGATCTTCAATCAGCCCCAGCATTTT
TRBD2	.	TRBV20-1	TRBJ2-1	CSARDSGGATNEQFF	TGCAGTGCTAGAGATAGCGGGGGAGCCACCAATGAGCAGTTCTTC
.	few	TRBV7-2	TRBJ1-5	CASSLDRVRGNQPQHF	TGTGCCAGCAGCTTAGATCGGGTGAGGGGCAATCAGCCCCAGCATTTT
.	.	TRBV5-1	TRBJ1-4	CASSLTALGANEKLFF	TGCGCCAGCAGCTTGACCGCACTAGGAGCTAATGAAAAACTGTTTTTT
.	.	TRBV11-2	TRBJ2-2	CASSLRPFTGELFF	TGTGCCAGCAGCTTACGCCCTTTCACCGGGGAGCTGTTTTTT
.	many	TRBV7-9	TRBJ1-1	CASSFMNTEAFF	TGTGCCAGCAGCTTCATGAACACTGAAGCTTTCTTT
.	few	TRBV2	TRBJ1-1	CASSVTEGSNTEAFF	TGTGCCAGCAGCGTCACGGAGGGGTCGAACACTGAAGCTTTCTTT
.	once	TRBV6-1	TRBJ1-2	CASSNRDIHGYTF	TGTGCCAGCAGTAACCGGGACATCCATGGCTACACCTTC
.	few	TRBV7-9	TRBJ2-7	CASTDFRGDFYEQYF	TGTGCCAGCACCGACTTTAGGGGGGATTTCTACGAGCAGTACTTC
.	.	TRBV4-2	TRBJ2-1	CASSERVPGNNEQFF	TGTGCCAGCAGCGAAAGAGTGCCGGGAAACAATGAGCAGTTCTTC
.	.	TRBV6-5	TRBJ2-7	CASSYAGYYEQYF	TGTGCCAGCAGTTACGCCGGCTACTACGAGCAGTACTTC
.	few	TRBV10-3	TRBJ2-6	CAIGSTPILSLGANVLTF	TGTGCCATCGGGTCGACCCCGATCCTCTCTCTGGGGGCCAACGTCCTGACTTTC
TRBD1	many	TRBV12-3/TRBV12-4	TRBJ2-1	CASSPWGQGNEQFF	TGTGCCAGCAGTCCATGGGGACAGGGCAATGAGCAGTTCTTC
.	.	TRBV29-1	TRBJ2-7	CSVEWTAYNEQYF	TGCAGCGTTGAATGGACGGCCTACAATGAGCAGTACTTC